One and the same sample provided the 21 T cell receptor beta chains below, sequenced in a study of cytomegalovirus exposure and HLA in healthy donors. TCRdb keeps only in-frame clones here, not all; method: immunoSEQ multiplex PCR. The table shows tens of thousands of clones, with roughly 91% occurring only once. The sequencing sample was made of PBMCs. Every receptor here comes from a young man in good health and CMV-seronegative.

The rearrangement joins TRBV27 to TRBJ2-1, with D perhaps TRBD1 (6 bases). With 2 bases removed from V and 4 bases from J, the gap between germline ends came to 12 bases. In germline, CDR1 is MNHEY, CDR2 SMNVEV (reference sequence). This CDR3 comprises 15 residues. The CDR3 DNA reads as TGTGCCAGCAGTTTAGCCGGGACACGATACAATGAGCAGTTCTTC. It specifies CASSLAGTRYNEQFF.

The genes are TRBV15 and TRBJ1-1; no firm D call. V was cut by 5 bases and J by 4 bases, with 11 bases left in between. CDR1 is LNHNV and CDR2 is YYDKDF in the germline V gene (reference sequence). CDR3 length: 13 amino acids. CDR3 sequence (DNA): TGTGCCACCAGCCGACGGGGTATCACTGAAGCTTTCTTT. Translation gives CATSRRGITEAFF.

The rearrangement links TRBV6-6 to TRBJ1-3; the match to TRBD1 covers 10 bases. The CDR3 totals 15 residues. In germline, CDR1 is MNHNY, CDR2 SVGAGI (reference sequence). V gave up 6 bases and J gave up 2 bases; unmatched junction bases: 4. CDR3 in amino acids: CASRDRGTAGNTIYF. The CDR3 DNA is TGTGCCAGCAGGGACAGGGGGACGGCTGGAAACACCATATATTTT.

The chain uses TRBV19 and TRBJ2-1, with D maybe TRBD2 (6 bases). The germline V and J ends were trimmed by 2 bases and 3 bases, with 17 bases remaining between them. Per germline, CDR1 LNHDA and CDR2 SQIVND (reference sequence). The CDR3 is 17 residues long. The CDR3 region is CASSIFLSRRDYNEQFF. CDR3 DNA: TGTGCCAGTAGTATATTTCTTTCGAGGCGGGACTACAATGAGCAGTTCTTC.

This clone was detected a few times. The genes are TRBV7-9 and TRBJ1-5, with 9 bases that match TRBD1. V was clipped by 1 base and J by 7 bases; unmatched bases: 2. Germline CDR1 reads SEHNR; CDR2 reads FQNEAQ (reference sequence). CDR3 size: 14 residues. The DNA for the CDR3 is TGTGCCAGCAGCTTAGGGGACAGGGTACAGCCCCAGCATTTT. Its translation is CASSLGDRVQPQHF.

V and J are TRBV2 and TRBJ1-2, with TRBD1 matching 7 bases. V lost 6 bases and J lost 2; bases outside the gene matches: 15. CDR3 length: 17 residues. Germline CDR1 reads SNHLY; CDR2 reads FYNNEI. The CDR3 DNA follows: TGTGCCAGCAGCCTAGGGACAGCGGCGAGGGCCAACTATGGCTACACCTTC. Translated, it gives CASSLGTAARANYGYTF. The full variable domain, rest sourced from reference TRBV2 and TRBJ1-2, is EPEVTQTPSHQVTQMGQEVILRCVPISNHLYFYWYRQILGQKVEFLVSFYNNEISEKSEIFDDQFSVERPDGSNFTLKIRSTKLEDSAMYFCASSLGTAARANYGYTFGSGTRLTVV.

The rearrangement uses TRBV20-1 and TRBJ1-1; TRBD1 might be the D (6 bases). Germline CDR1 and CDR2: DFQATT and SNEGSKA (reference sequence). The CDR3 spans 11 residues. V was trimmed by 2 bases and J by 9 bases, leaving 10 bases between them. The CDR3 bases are TGCAGTGCTAGATCGGACAGTAAAGCTTTCTTT. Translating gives CSARSDSKAFF.

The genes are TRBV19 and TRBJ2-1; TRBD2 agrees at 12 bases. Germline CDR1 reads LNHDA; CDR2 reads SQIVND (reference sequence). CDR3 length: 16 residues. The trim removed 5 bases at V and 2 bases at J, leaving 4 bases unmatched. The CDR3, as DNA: TGTGCCAGTAGTGGACGGACTAGCGGGACCTACAATGAGCAGTTCTTC. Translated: CASSGRTSGTYNEQFF.

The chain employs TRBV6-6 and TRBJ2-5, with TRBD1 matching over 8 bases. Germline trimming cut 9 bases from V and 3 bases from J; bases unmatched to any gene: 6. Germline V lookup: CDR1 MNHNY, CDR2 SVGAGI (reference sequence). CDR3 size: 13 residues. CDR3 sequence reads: CASRGQVEETQYF. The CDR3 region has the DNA TGTGCCAGTAGGGGACAGGTGGAAGAGACCCAGTACTTC.

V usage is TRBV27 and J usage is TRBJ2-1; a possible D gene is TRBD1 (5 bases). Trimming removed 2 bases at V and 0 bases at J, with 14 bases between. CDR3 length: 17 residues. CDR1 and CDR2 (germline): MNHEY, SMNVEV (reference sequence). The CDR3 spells CASSLTLQASSYNEQFF. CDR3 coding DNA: TGTGCCAGCAGTTTAACCCTACAGGCCAGCTCCTACAATGAGCAGTTCTTC.

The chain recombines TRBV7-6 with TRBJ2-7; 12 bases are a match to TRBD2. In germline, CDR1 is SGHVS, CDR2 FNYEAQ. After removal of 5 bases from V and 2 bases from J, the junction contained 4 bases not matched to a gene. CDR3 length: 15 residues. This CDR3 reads CASSLLAGGAYEQYF. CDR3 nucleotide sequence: TGTGCCAGCAGCCTACTAGCGGGAGGAGCCTACGAGCAGTACTTC.

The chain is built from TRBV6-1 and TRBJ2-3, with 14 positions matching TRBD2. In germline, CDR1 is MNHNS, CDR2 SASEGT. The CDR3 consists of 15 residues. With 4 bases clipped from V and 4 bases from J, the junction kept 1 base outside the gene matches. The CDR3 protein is CASSVTSGGADTQYF. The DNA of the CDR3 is TGTGCCAGCAGTGTGACTAGCGGGGGGGCAGATACGCAGTATTTT.

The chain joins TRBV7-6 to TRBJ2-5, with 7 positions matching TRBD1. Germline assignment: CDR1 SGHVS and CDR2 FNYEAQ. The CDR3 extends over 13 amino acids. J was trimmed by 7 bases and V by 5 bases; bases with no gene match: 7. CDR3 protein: CASSLQRQGTQYF. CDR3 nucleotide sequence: TGTGCCAGCAGCCTACAAAGACAGGGGACCCAGTACTTC.

The CDR3 is CASSVATRPSGNEQFF. The CDR3 nucleotides are TGTGCCAGCAGCGTAGCTACTCGGCCTAGCGGCAATGAGCAGTTCTTC. The V and J genes are TRBV9 and TRBJ2-1; 7 bases fit TRBD2. The ends lost 0 bases at V and 6 bases at J; junction bases unmatched: 9. The CDR3 runs 16 residues. The V gene's germline CDR1 is SGDLS and CDR2 YYNGEE.

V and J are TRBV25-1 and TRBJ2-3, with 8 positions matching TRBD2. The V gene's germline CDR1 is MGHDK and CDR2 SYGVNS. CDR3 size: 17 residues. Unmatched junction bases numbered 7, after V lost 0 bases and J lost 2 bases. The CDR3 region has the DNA TGTGCCAGCAGTGAATACTCCAGCGGGAGTTACACAGATACGCAGTATTTT. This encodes CASSEYSSGSYTDTQYF.

For the CDR3, the DNA is TGTGCCAGCAGAGTTAGCGGAGATCACAATGAGCAGTTCTTC. As protein: CASRVSGDHNEQFF. The chain carries TRBV7-3 and TRBJ2-1; D might be TRBD2 (6 bases). The CDR3 is made up of 14 amino acids. CDR1 is SGHTA and CDR2 is FQGTGA in the germline V gene. V was shortened by 6 bases and J by 5 bases, with 14 bases between the two germline ends.

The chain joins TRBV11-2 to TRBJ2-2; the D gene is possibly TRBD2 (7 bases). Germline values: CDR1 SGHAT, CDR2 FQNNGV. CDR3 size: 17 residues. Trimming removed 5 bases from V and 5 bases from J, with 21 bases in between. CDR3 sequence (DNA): TGTGCCAGCAGCCCTACAAACGGGGGGCCGTATACCGGGGAGCTGTTTTTT. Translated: CASSPTNGGPYTGELFF. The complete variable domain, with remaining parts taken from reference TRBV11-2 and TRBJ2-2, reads EAGVAQSPRYKIIEKRQSVAFWCNPISGHATLYWYQQILGQGPKLLIQFQNNGVVDDSQLPKDRFSAERLKGVDSTLKIQPAKLEDSAVYLCASSPTNGGPYTGELFFGEGSRLTVL.

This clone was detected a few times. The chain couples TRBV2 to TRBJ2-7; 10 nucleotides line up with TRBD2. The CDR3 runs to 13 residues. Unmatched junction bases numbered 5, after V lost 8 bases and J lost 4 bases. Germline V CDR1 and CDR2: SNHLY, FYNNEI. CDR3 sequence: CASSLAGVYEQYF. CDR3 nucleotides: TGTGCCAGCTCGCTAGCGGGAGTATACGAGCAGTACTTC.

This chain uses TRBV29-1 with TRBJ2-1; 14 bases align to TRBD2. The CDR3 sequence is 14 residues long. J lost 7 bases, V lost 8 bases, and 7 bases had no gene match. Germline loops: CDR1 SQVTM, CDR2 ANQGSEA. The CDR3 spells CSPRLAGGPNEQFF. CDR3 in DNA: TGCAGCCCCCGACTAGCGGGGGGGCCGAATGAGCAGTTCTTC.

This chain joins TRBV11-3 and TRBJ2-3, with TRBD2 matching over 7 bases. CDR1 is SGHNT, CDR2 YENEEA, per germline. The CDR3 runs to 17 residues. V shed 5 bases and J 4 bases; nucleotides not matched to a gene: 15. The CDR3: CASSQVPVSGSADTQYF. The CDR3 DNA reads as TGTGCCAGCAGCCAGGTGCCGGTTAGCGGGTCTGCAGATACGCAGTATTTT.

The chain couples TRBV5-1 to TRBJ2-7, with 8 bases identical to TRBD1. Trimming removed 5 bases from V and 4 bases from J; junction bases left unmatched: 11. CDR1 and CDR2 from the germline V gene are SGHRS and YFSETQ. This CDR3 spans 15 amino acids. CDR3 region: CASSPGTGKGYEQYF. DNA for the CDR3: TGCGCCAGCAGTCCGGGGACAGGCAAGGGTTACGAGCAGTACTTC.